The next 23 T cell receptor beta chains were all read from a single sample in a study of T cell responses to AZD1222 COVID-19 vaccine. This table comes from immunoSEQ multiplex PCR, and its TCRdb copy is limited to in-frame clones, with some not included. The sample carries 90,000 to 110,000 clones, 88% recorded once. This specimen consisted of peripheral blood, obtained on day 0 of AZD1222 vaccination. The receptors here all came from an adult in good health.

The CDR3 region is CASSLLQGGINEQFF. DNA for the CDR3: TGTGCCAGCAGCTTACTACAGGGAGGGATCAATGAGCAGTTCTTC. This chain joins TRBV7-3 and TRBJ2-1, with D perhaps matching TRBD2 (7 bases). The CDR3 consists of 15 residues. V lost 2 bases and J lost 6, with 14 bases in between. CDR1 and CDR2 (germline): SGHTA, FQGTGA.

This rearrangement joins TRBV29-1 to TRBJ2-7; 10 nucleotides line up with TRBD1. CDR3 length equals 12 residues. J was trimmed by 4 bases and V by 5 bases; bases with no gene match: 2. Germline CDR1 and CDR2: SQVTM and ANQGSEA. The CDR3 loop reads CSVQGQGYEQYF. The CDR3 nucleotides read TGCAGCGTTCAGGGACAGGGGTACGAGCAGTACTTC.

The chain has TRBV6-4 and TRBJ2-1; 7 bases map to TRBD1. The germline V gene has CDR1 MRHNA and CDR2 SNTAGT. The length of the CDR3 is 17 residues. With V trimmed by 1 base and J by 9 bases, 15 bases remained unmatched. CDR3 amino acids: CASSDYPRGRRGFEQFF. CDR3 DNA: TGTGCCAGCAGTGACTACCCTAGGGGGCGGAGAGGTTTTGAGCAGTTCTTC.

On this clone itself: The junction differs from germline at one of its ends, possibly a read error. The CDR3 coding sequence is TGTGTCAGCAGTCCCTTAGGCGGGGTTAAAAAATATGGCTACACCTTC. As protein: CVSSPLGGVKKYGYTF. The chain recombines TRBV28 with TRBJ1-2; D unclear. The CDR3 covers 16 residues. The germline V gene has CDR1 MDHEN and CDR2 SYDVKM.

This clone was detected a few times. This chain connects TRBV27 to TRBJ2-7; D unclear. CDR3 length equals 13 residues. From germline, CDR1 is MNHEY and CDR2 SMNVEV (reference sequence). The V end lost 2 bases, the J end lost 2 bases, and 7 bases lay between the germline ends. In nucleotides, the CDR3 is TGTGCCAGCAGTTTACGGCTTACCTACGAGCAGTACTTC. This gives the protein CASSLRLTYEQYF.

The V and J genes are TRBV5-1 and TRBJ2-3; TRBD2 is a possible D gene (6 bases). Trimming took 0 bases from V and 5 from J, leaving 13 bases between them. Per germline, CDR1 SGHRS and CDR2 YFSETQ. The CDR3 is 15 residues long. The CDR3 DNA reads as TGCGCCAGCAGCTTGGGACTAGTGGCGAGAGATACGCAGTATTTT. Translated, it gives CASSLGLVARDTQYF. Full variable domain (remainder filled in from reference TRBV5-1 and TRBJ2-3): KAGVTQTPRYLIKTRGQQVTLSCSPISGHRSVSWYQQTPGQGLQFLFEYFSETQRNKGNFPGRFSGRQFSNSRSEMNVSTLELGDSALYLCASSLGLVARDTQYFGPGTRLTVL.

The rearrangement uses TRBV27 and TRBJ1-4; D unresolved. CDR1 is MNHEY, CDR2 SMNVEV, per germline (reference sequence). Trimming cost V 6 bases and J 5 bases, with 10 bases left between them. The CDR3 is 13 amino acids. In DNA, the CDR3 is TGTGCCAGCAGCCGGGTAGGGAATGAAAAACTGTTTTTT. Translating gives CASSRVGNEKLFF.

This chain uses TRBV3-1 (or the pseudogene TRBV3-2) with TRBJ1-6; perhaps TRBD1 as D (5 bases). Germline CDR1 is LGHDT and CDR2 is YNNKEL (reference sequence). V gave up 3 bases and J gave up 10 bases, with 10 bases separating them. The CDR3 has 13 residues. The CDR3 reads CASSHRVESPLHF. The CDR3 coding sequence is TGTGCCAGCAGCCACAGGGTAGAGTCACCCCTCCACTTT.

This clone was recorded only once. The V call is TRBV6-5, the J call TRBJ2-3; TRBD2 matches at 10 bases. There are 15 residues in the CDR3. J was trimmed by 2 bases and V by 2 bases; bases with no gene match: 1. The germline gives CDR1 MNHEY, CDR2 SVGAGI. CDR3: CASSYTSGTTDTQYF. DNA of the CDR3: TGTGCCAGCAGTTACACTAGCGGGACCACAGATACGCAGTATTTT.

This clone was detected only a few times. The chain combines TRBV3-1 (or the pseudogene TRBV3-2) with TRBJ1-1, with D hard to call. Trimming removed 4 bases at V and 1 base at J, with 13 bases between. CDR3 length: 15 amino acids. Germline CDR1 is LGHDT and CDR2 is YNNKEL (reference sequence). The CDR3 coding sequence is TGTGCCAGCAGCCCCAGAGCCGCTCCGAACACTGAAGCTTTCTTT. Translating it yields CASSPRAAPNTEAFF.

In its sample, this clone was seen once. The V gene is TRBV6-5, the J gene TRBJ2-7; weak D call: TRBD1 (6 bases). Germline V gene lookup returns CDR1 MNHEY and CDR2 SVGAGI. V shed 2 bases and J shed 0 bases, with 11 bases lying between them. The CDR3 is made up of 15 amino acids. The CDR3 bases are TGTGCCAGCAGTTACGAGGGGGTAAGCTCCTACGAGCAGTACTTC. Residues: CASSYEGVSSYEQYF.

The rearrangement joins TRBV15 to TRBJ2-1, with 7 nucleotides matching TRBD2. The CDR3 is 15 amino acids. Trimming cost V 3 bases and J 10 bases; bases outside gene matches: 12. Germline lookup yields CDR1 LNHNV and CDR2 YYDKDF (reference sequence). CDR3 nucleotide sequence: TGTGCCACCAGCAGCGGGGGGAGGGCTATCGAGGAGCAGTTCTTC. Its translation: CATSSGGRAIEEQFF.

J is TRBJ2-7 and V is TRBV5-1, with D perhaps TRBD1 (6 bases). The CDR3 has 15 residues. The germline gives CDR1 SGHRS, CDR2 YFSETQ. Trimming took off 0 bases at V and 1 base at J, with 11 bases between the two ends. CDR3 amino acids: CASSLGTAESYEQYF. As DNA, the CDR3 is TGCGCCAGCAGCTTGGGGACAGCGGAATCCTACGAGCAGTACTTC.

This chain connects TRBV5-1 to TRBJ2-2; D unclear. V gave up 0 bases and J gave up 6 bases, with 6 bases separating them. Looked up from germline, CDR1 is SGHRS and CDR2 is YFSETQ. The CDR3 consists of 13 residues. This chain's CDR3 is CASSLGPPGELFF. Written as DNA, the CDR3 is TGCGCCAGCAGCTTGGGCCCTCCCGGGGAGCTGTTTTTT.

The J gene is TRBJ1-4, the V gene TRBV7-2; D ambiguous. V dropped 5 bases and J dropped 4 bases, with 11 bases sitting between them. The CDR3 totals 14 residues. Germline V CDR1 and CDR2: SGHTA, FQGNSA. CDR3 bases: TGTGCCAGCAGCGAGAGACGGAGTAATGAAAAACTGTTTTTT. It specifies CASSERRSNEKLFF. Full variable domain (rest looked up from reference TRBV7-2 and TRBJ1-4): GAGVSQSPSNKVTEKGKDVELRCDPISGHTALYWYRQSLGQGLEFLIYFQGNSAPDKSGLPSDRFSAERTGGSVSTLTIQRTQQEDSAVYLCASSERRSNEKLFFGSGTQLSVL.

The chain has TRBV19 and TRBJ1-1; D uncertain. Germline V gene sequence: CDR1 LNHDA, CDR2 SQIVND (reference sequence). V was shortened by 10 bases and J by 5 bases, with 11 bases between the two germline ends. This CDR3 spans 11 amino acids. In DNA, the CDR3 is TGTGCCACTATATTCGGGACTGAAGCTTTCTTT. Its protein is CATIFGTEAFF.

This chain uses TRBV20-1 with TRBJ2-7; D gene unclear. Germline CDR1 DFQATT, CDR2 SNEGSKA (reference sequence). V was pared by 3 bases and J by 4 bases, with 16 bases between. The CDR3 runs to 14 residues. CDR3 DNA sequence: TGCAGTGCTAGTGCCCCTGGTCGGGCGTACGAGCAGTACTTC. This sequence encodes CSASAPGRAYEQYF.

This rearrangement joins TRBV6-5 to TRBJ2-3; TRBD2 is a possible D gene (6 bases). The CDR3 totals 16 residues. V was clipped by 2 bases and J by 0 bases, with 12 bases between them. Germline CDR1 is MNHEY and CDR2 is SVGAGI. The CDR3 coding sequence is TGTGCCAGCAGTTACGCGAGCGGGCGGAGCACAGATACGCAGTATTTT. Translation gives CASSYASGRSTDTQYF.

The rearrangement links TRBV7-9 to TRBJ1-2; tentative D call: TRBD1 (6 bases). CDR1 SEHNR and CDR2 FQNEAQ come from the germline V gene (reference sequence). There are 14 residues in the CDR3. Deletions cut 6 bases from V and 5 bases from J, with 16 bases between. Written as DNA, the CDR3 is TGTGCCAGCAGAAAGACCGGGGGCGTGTATGGCTACACCTTC. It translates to CASRKTGGVYGYTF.

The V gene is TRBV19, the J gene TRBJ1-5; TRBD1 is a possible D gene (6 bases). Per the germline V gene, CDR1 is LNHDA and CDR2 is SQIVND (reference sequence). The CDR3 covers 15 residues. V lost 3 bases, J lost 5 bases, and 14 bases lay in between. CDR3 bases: TGTGCCAGTAGTATTGCGACAGGCTATTATCAGCCCCAGCATTTT. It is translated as CASSIATGYYQPQHF.

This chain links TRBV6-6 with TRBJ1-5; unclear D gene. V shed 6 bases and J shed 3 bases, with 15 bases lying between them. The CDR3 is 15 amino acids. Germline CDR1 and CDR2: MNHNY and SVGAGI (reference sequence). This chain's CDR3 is CASRPHDKDNQPQHF. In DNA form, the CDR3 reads TGTGCCAGCAGACCTCACGACAAAGACAATCAGCCCCAGCATTTT.

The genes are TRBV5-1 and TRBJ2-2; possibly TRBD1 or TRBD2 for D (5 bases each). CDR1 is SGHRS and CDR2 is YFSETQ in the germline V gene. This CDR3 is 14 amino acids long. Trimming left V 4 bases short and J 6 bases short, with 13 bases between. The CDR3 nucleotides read TGCGCCAGCAGCCCAGGGACCGCCGCCGGGGAGCTGTTTTTT. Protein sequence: CASSPGTAAGELFF.

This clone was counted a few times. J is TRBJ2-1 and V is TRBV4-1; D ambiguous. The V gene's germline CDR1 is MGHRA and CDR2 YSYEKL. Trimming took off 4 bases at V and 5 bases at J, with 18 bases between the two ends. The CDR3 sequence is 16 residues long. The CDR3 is CASSPALGTVNNEQFF. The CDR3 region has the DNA TGCGCCAGCAGCCCAGCGTTGGGCACGGTTAACAATGAGCAGTTCTTC.